The clone carrying this TCR beta chain has only a few counts. Its antigen is still unknown. A single record per CDR3 protein comes from TCRdb applying MiXCR to the reads. The sample includes roughly 230,000 distinct CDR3 sequences, 15% to 20% of them seen just once. CDR1 and CDR2 (germline): MNHNY, SVGAGI (reference sequence). The V end was cut by 4 bases, the J end by 3 bases, with 16 bases between. The CDR3 consists of 16 residues. The data stem from a study of T cell repertoires in cytomegalovirus infection. Study outcomes and limitations: HLA-C-restricted TCR beta clonotypes specific for CMV led the ex vivo response.

Sequencing used CD8+ T cells from PBMCs. This rearrangement joins TRBV6-6 to TRBJ1-5, with D tentatively TRBD1 (5 bases). The TCR comes from a human donor in good health (CMV status not recorded). Some clones in this sample may be carry-over from other donors' samples. Written as DNA, the CDR3 is TGTGCCAGCAGTTCCCCCGTGGGGGTGCCCAATCAGCCCCAGCATTTT. This sequence encodes CASSSPVGVPNQPQHF.